This TCR beta chain was identified in a study of blood T cells in healthy people across ages. Notes on this clonotype: Its specificity is not known.

It was with a sample-barcoded 5' primer and a J-beta primer mix that a second PCR of about 6 to 12 cycles was run. Per sample, CDR3-containing paired-end reads numbered at least 2.5 million. TCRdb re-derived calls from the 5' RACE reads in MiXCR, one entry per CDR3 protein. Among roughly 800,000 distinct CDR3 sequences listed, roughly 25% were seen once. The sample providers were healthy Caucasian people from Russia, aged roughly 6 to 95. Germline V CDR1 and CDR2: SGHRS, YFSETQ. The CDR3 is made up of 14 amino acids. After removal of 4 bases from V and 2 bases from J, the junction contained 4 bases not matched to a gene. Broader study findings: Comparison with aged donors showed that long-lived donors had more naive CD4+ cells and higher diversity.

A further study also used this sample, focusing on T cells of mothers and their children.

The clonotype was recovered from a boy younger than 18 in good health. The sequencing sample was made of blood. The rearrangement joins TRBV5-1 to TRBJ2-7, with 9 bases aligning to TRBD1. The CDR3 spells CASSTTGGTYEQYF. The CDR3 bases are TGCGCCAGCAGCACGACAGGGGGTACCTACGAGCAGTACTTC.